Each of the 25 T cell receptor beta chains below was sequenced from the same sample in a study of identical twins. TCRdb used MiXCR to reprocess the 5' RACE reads, holding one entry per CDR3 protein. Found here are about 240,000 distinct CDR3 sequences, 7.5% of them singletons; the top ten hold more than 5%. This same sample was also part of a study on yellow fever vaccine responses in identical twins.

The sequenced sample was CD8+ T cells sorted from blood. These receptors were obtained from a woman aged 18-29 years in good health.

The rearrangement links TRBV6-1 to TRBJ1-5, with D hard to call. CDR3 length: 13 amino acids. Germline CDR1 reads MNHNS; CDR2 reads SASEGT. Trimming left V 3 bases short and J 5 bases short, with 8 bases between. The CDR3 loop is CASSDWYDQPQHF. The CDR3 DNA reads as TGTGCCAGCAGTGACTGGTACGATCAGCCCCAGCATTTT.

This clonotype was seen more than once but under ten times. This sequence joins TRBV2 and TRBJ1-2, with 10 nucleotides matching TRBD1. This CDR3 comprises 14 residues. Per the germline V gene, CDR1 is SNHLY and CDR2 is FYNNEI. J lost 5 bases, V lost 1 base, and 1 base had no gene match. The CDR3 DNA sequence: TGTGCCAGCAGTGAAGGGACAGGGGGTTATGGCTACACCTTC. The encoded protein is CASSEGTGGYGYTF.

This clonotype was recorded at least ten times. The rearrangement joins TRBV29-1 to TRBJ2-1, with 10 bases lining up with TRBD2. Germline assignment: CDR1 SQVTM and CDR2 ANQGSEA. This CDR3 comprises 11 residues. V was clipped by 6 bases and J by 9 bases; unmatched bases: 2. The CDR3 sequence: CSVLAGVEQFF. CDR3 coding DNA: TGCAGCGTCCTAGCGGGAGTTGAGCAGTTCTTC.

The sample holds a few counts of this clonotype. The chain links TRBV24-1 to TRBJ2-1; D may match TRBD1 or TRBD2 (5 bases each). The CDR3 covers 17 residues. V was pared by 2 bases and J by 5 bases, with 18 bases between. CDR1 and CDR2 from the germline V gene are KGHDR and SFDVKD. CDR3: CATSDSNGDRRNNEQFF. The DNA for the CDR3 is TGTGCCACCAGTGATTCAAATGGGGACCGCAGGAACAATGAGCAGTTCTTC.

This clonotype was seen at least ten times. This CDR3 reads CASSQVPPLAGGLDTQYF. DNA of the CDR3: TGCGCCAGCAGCCAAGTTCCCCCTTTAGCGGGGGGGCTGGATACGCAGTATTTT. The chain is built from TRBV4-1 and TRBJ2-3, with TRBD2 matching over 11 bases. Germline values: CDR1 MGHRA, CDR2 YSYEKL. V trimming: 1 base; J trimming: 6 bases; junction bases outside the gene matches: 12. The CDR3 has 18 residues.

This clonotype was recorded a few times. The V gene is TRBV20-1, the J gene TRBJ2-1; 8 bases map to TRBD2. With V trimmed by 2 bases and J by 7 bases, 10 bases remained unmatched. Germline V gives CDR1 DFQATT, CDR2 SNEGSKA (reference sequence). The length of the CDR3 is 15 residues. The CDR3 sequence is CSARSRAGGWNEQFF. In nucleotides, the CDR3 is TGCAGTGCTAGAAGCAGGGCGGGAGGTTGGAATGAGCAGTTCTTC.

In its sample, this clonotype was seen many times. The chain joins TRBV12-3 or TRBV12-4 to TRBJ2-1; D may be TRBD2 (5 bases). V lost 5 bases, J lost 6 bases, and 14 bases lay in between. This CDR3 spans 14 amino acids. The CDR3 bases are TGTGCCAGCAGTACTAGTCCCGGCTCCAATGAGCAGTTCTTC. Protein: CASSTSPGSNEQFF.

This clonotype has at least ten counts. This chain uses TRBV7-6 with TRBJ2-2, with TRBD2 matching over 11 bases. Per the germline V gene, CDR1 is SGHVS and CDR2 is FNYEAQ. The V segment lost 4 bases and the J segment 1 base; nucleotides outside the gene matches: 2. This CDR3 region has 16 residues. The CDR3 spells CASSSGLAENTGELFF. The CDR3 DNA is TGTGCCAGCAGCTCGGGACTAGCGGAGAACACCGGGGAGCTGTTTTTT.

The chain employs TRBV11-2 and TRBJ2-3; TRBD2 aligns across 7 bases. The length of the CDR3 is 19 residues. CDR1 is SGHAT, CDR2 FQNNGV, per germline. Trimming at V came to 4 bases and at J to 2 bases, leaving 18 bases not matched to a gene. The CDR3 DNA reads TGTGCCAGCAGCTGGGGGGGACGAAAGGAAGTCAGGATCACAGATACGCAGTATTTT. Its translation is CASSWGGRKEVRITDTQYF.

This clonotype has more than one count but fewer than ten. The chain carries TRBV12-3 or TRBV12-4 and TRBJ2-3; 7 nucleotides agree with TRBD2. The junction had 5 bases not matched to a gene; V was cut back by 7 bases and J by 1 base. The CDR3 contains 14 residues. The CDR3 here is CASTWGGGTDTQYF. CDR3 sequence (DNA): TGTGCCAGCACCTGGGGGGGGGGCACAGATACGCAGTATTTT.

The V and J genes are TRBV5-6 and TRBJ2-5; a possible D gene is TRBD1 (5 bases). V was clipped by 4 bases and J by 0 bases, with 10 bases between them. The CDR3 has 14 residues. Germline loops: CDR1 SGHDT, CDR2 YYEEEE. This CDR3 reads CASSLRQNQETQYF. In DNA form, the CDR3 reads TGTGCCAGCAGCCTGAGACAGAACCAAGAGACCCAGTACTTC.

This clonotype has only a few counts. This sequence joins TRBV4-1 and TRBJ2-1; 7 nucleotides agree with TRBD2. The germline V gene encodes CDR1 MGHRA and CDR2 YSYEKL. The CDR3 length is 15 residues. Trimming took 0 bases from V and 4 from J; bases not matched to a gene: 3. CDR3 coding DNA: TGCGCCAGCAGCCAAGATCGCGGGGGATACAATGAGCAGTTCTTC. Translation gives CASSQDRGGYNEQFF.

This clonotype was counted many times. V and J are TRBV15 and TRBJ2-5; 7 nucleotides agree with TRBD1. Germline V gives CDR1 LNHNV, CDR2 YYDKDF (reference sequence). The length of the CDR3 is 14 residues. The ends lost 1 base at V and 4 bases at J; junction bases unmatched: 3. The CDR3 DNA follows: TGTGCCACCAGCAGAGCGACAGGGCGAGAGACCCAGTACTTC. Its translation: CATSRATGRETQYF.

This clonotype was seen at least ten times. The chain employs TRBV4-1 and TRBJ2-2; D remains ambiguous. The V and J ends lost 1 base and 4 bases respectively, with 4 bases between them. The CDR3 is 13 residues long. Germline CDR1 and CDR2: MGHRA and YSYEKL. CDR3 residues: CASSQGITGELFF. The CDR3 DNA reads as TGCGCCAGCAGCCAAGGGATCACCGGGGAGCTGTTTTTT.

The chain is built from TRBV3-1 and TRBJ1-1, with D tentatively TRBD1 (5 bases). Germline V CDR1 and CDR2: LGHDT, YNNKEL (reference sequence). The CDR3 extends over 14 amino acids. Trimming removed 0 bases at V and 5 bases at J, with 10 bases between. The chain's CDR3 is CASSQDSRGTEAFF. In DNA form, the CDR3 reads TGTGCCAGCAGCCAAGATTCTCGGGGGACTGAAGCTTTCTTT.

This clonotype has more than one count but fewer than ten. V is TRBV6-1 and J is TRBJ2-1, with 13 nucleotides matching TRBD2. CDR1 is MNHNS and CDR2 is SASEGT in the germline V gene. After removal of 8 bases from V and 7 bases from J, the junction contained 8 bases not matched to a gene. The CDR3 loop spans 15 amino acids. The CDR3 loop is CASLIGLAGENEQFF. CDR3 nucleotide sequence: TGTGCCAGCCTAATAGGACTAGCGGGAGAGAATGAGCAGTTCTTC.

This clonotype was seen repeatedly, ten times or more. V usage is TRBV12-3 or TRBV12-4 and J usage is TRBJ1-3; possible D gene TRBD1, 5 bases. The CDR3 runs to 15 residues. Trimming took 5 bases from V and 0 from J, leaving 11 bases between them. The CDR3 is CASSLGTGSGNTIYF. The DNA of the CDR3 is TGTGCCAGCAGTCTAGGGACGGGCTCTGGAAACACCATATATTTT.

Written as DNA, the CDR3 is TGTGCCAGCAGGGACGGACTAGCGGCTTACAATGAGCAGTTCTTC. This gives the protein CASRDGLAAYNEQFF. The rearrangement links TRBV28 to TRBJ2-1; 10 positions agree with TRBD2. This CDR3 region has 15 residues. The J segment lost 4 bases and the V segment lost 6 bases, leaving 6 bases of the junction unmatched. Germline assignment: CDR1 MDHEN and CDR2 SYDVKM.

The DNA of the CDR3 is TGTGCCAGCAGACTAGCGGGGTTCAACAATGAGCAGTTCTTC. Its translation is CASRLAGFNNEQFF. V gene TRBV28 combines with J gene TRBJ2-1, with 10 bases aligning to TRBD2. Germline V gives CDR1 MDHEN, CDR2 SYDVKM. The CDR3 totals 14 residues. J was trimmed by 5 bases and V by 6 bases; bases with no gene match: 4.

The chain couples TRBV24-1 to TRBJ2-5; no firm D call. V gave up 0 bases and J gave up 1 base, with 2 bases separating them. The germline CDR1 and CDR2 sequences are KGHDR and SFDVKD. There are 13 residues in the CDR3. The CDR3 protein is CATSDLLQETQYF. The DNA of the CDR3 is TGTGCCACCAGTGATTTGCTCCAAGAGACCCAGTACTTC.

This clonotype occurred a few times. This rearrangement joins TRBV20-1 to TRBJ2-7; possibly TRBD1 for D (7 bases). Trimming removed 1 base at V and 2 bases at J, with 21 bases between. This CDR3 spans 17 amino acids. CDR1 DFQATT and CDR2 SNEGSKA come from the germline V gene (reference sequence). As DNA, the CDR3 is TGCAGTGCTAGAGCCCAGGGGGGACACCGCCAGACCTACGAGCAGTACGTC. It specifies CSARAQGGHRQTYEQYV.

This clonotype was observed a handful of times. The chain combines TRBV27 with TRBJ2-2, with a weak D call TRBD2 (6 bases). The V gene lost 2 bases and the J gene lost 7 bases, with 11 bases spanning the gap. The germline gives CDR1 MNHEY, CDR2 SMNVEV (reference sequence). The CDR3 sequence is 14 residues long. The CDR3 bases are TGTGCCAGCAGTTTAGGAGGAGCGGGCGGGGAGCTGTTTTTT. Residues: CASSLGGAGGELFF.

The chain uses TRBV28 and TRBJ2-7, with D possibly being TRBD1 or TRBD2 (5 bases each). Deletions cut 1 base from V and 2 bases from J, with 9 bases between. The CDR3 is 14 residues long. CDR1 and CDR2 (germline): MDHEN, SYDVKM. The CDR3 coding sequence is TGTGCCAGCAGTTTATTCGGGGACCCCTACGAGCAGTACGTC. Protein product: CASSLFGDPYEQYV.

J is TRBJ2-3 and V is TRBV20-1; 8 nucleotides align to TRBD2. Germline V CDR1 and CDR2: DFQATT, SNEGSKA (reference sequence). The CDR3 length is 15 residues. As DNA, the CDR3 is TGCAGCAGCGTCTCCGTAGCGGGGAGCACAGATACGCAGTATTTT. It is translated as CSSVSVAGSTDTQYF.

The chain carries TRBV7-2 and TRBJ2-5; D not certain. The CDR3 is 17 residues long. The germline CDR1 and CDR2 sequences are SGHTA and FQGNSA. Trimming stripped 5 bases from V and 4 bases from J, with 23 bases between. The CDR3 coding sequence is TGTGCCAGCAGCCCCCCCGTTGGGTCGGTCAAGATAGAGACCCAGTACTTC. Encoded protein: CASSPPVGSVKIETQYF.